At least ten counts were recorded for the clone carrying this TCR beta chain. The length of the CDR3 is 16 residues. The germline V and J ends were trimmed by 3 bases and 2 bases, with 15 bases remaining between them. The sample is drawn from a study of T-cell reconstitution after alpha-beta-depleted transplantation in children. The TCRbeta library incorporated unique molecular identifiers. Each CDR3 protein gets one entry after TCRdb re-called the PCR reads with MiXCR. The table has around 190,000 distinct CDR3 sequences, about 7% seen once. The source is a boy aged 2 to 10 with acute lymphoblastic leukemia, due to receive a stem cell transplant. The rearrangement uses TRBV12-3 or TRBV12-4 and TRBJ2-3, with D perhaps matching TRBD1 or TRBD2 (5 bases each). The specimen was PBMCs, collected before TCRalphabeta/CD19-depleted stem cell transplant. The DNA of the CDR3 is TGTGCCAGCAGTTTCCCCCGGGACCTATACACAGATACGCAGTATTTT. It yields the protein CASSFPRDLYTDTQYF.